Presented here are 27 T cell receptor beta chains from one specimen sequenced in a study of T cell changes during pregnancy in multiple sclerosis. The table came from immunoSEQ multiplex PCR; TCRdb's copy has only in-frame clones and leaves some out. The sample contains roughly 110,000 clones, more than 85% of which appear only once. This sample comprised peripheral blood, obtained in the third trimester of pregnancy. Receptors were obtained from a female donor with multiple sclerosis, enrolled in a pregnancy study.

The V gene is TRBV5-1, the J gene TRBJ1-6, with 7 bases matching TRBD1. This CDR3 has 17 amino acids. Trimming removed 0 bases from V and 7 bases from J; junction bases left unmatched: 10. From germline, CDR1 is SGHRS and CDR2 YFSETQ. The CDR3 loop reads CASSLARTGPFNSPLHF. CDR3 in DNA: TGCGCCAGCAGCTTGGCCCGGACAGGACCCTTCAATTCACCCCTCCACTTT.

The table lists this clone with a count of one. For the CDR3, the DNA is TGTGCCAGTACCCCGGGGGGGCAGGGGATCTCTGGGGCCAACGTCCTGACTTTC. Encoded protein: CASTPGGQGISGANVLTF. The chain couples TRBV19 to TRBJ2-6; 8 bases are a match to TRBD2. The junction had 11 bases not matched to a gene; V was cut back by 7 bases and J by 0 bases. Looked up from germline, CDR1 is LNHDA and CDR2 is SQIVND (reference sequence). This CDR3 has 18 amino acids.

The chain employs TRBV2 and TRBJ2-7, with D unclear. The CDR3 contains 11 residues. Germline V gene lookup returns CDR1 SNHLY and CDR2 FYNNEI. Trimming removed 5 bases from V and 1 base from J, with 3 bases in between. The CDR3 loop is CASSQSYEQYF. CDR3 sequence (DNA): TGTGCCAGCAGTCAATCCTACGAGCAGTACTTC.

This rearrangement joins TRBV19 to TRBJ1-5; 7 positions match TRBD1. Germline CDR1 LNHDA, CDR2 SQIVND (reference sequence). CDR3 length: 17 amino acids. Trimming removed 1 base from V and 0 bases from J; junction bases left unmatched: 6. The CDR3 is CASSIGGQKYSNQPQHF. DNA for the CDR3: TGTGCCAGTAGTATAGGGGGACAGAAGTATAGCAATCAGCCCCAGCATTTT.

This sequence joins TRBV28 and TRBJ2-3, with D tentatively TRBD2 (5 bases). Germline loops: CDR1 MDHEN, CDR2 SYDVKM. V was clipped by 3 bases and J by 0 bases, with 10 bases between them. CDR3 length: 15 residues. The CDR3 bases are TGTGCCAGCAGTTTGATAGCGCTCAGCACAGATACGCAGTATTTT. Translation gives CASSLIALSTDTQYF.

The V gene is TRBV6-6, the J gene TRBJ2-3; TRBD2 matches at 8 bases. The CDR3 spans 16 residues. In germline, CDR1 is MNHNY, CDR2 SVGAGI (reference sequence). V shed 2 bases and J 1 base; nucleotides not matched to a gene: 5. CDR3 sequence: CASSYRLAGRTDTQYF. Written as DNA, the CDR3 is TGTGCCAGCAGTTACAGGCTAGCGGGCCGCACAGATACGCAGTATTTT.

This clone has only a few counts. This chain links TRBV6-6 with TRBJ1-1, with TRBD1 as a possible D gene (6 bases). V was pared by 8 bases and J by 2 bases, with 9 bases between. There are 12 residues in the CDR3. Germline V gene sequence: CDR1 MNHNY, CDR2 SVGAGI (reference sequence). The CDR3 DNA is TGTGCCAGCCACAGGGCCAACACTGAAGCTTTCTTT. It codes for CASHRANTEAFF.

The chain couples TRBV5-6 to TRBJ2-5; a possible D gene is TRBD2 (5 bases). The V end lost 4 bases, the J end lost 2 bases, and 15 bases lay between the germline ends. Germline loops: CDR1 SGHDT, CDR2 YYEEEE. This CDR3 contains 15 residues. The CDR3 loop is CASSTGIISQETQYF. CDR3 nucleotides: TGTGCCAGCAGCACCGGGATCATCAGTCAAGAGACCCAGTACTTC.

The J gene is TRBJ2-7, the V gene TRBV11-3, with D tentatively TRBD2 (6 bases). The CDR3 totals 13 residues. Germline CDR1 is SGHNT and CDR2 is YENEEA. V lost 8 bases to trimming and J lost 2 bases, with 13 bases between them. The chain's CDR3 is CASSRGTAYEQYF. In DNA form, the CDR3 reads TGTGCCAGCTCACGCGGGACTGCCTACGAGCAGTACTTC.

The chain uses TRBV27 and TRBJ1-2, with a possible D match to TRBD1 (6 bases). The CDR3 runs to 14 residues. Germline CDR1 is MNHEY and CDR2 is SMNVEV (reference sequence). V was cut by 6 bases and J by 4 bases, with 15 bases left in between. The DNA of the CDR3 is TGTGCCAGCAGGGGGTCAGGGGAACGCTATGGCTACACCTTC. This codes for CASRGSGERYGYTF.

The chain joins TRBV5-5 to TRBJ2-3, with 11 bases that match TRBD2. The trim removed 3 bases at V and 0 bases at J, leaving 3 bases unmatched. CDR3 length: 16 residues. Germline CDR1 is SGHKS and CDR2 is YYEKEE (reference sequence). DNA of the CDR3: TGTGCCAGCAGCTCGGGACTAGCGGTTAGCACAGATACGCAGTATTTT. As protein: CASSSGLAVSTDTQYF.

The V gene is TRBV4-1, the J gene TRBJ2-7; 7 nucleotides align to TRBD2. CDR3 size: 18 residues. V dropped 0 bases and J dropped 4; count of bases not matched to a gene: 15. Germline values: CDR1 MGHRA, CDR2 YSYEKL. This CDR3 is CASSQDQRAAGPPYEQYF. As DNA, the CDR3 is TGCGCCAGCAGCCAAGACCAGCGGGCAGCGGGACCCCCTTACGAGCAGTACTTC.

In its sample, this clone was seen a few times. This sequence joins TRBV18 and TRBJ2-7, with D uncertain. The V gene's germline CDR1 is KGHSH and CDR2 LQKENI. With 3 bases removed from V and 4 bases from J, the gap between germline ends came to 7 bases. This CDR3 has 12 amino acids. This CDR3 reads CASSPWRYEQYF. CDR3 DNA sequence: TGTGCCAGCTCACCGTGGAGATACGAGCAGTACTTC.

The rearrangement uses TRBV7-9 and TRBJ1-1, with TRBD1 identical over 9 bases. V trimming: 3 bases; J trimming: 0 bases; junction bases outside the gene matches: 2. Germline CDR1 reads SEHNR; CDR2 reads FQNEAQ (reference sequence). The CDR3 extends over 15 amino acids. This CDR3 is CASSLTGGLNTEAFF. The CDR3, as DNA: TGTGCCAGCAGCTTGACAGGGGGGCTGAACACTGAAGCTTTCTTT. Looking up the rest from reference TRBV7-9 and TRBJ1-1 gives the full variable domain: DTGVSQNPRHKITKRGQNVTFRCDPISEHNRLYWYRQTLGQGPEFLTYFQNEAQLEKSRLLSDRFSAERPKGSFSTLEIQRTEQGDSAMYLCASSLTGGLNTEAFFGQGTRLTVV.

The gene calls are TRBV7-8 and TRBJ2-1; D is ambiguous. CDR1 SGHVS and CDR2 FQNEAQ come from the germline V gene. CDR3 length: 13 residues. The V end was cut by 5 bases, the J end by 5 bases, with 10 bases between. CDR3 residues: CASSQTRDNEQFF. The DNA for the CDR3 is TGTGCCAGCAGCCAGACTCGGGACAATGAGCAGTTCTTC. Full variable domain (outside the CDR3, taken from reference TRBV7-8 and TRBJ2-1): GAGVSQSPRYKVAKRGQDVALRCDPISGHVSLFWYQQALGQGPEFLTYFQNEAQLDKSGLPSDRFFAERPEGSVSTLKIQRTQQEDSAVYLCASSQTRDNEQFFGPGTRLTVL.

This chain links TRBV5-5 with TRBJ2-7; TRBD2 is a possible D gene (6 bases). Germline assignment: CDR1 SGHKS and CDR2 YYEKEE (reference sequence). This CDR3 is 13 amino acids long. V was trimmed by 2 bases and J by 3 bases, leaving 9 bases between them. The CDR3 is CASSLRRDYEQYF. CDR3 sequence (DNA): TGTGCCAGCAGCTTAAGGAGGGACTACGAGCAGTACTTC.

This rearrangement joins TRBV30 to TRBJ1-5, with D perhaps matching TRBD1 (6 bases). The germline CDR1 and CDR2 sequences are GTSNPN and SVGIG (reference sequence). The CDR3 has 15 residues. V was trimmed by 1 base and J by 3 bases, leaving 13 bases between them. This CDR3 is CAWSGRTATNQPQHF. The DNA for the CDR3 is TGTGCCTGGAGTGGGCGGACAGCGACCAATCAGCCCCAGCATTTT. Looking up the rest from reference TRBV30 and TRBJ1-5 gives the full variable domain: SQTIHQWPATLVQPVGSPLSLECTVEGTSNPNLYWYRQAAGRGLQLLFYSVGIGQISSEVPQNLSASRPQDRQFILSSKKLLLSDSGFYLCAWSGRTATNQPQHFGDGTRLSIL.

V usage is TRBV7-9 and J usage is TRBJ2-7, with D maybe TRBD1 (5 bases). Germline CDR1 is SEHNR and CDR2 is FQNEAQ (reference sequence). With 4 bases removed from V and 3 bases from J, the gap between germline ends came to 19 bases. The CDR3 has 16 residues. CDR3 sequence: CASSSPRGRVLYEQYF. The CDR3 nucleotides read TGTGCCAGCAGCTCACCTAGAGGCAGGGTCCTCTACGAGCAGTACTTC.

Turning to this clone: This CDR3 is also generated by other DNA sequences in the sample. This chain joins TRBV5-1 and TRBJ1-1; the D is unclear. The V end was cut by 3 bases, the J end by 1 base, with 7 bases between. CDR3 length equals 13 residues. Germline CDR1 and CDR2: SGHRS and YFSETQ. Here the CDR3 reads CASSSRENTEAFF. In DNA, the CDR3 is TGCGCCAGCAGCTCGAGGGAGAACACTGAAGCTTTCTTT.

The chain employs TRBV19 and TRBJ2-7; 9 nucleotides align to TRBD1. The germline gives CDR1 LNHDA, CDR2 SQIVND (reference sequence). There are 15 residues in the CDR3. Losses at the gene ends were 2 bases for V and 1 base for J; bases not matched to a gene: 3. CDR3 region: CASSITGTGSYEQYF. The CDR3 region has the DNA TGTGCCAGTAGTATAACCGGGACAGGGTCCTACGAGCAGTACTTC.

CDR3 bases: TGTGCCAGCAGCCAAGTCACAGGTTGGGGCACCGGGGAGCTGTTTTTT. Its translation is CASSQVTGWGTGELFF. The rearrangement links TRBV4-2 to TRBJ2-2; a weak D match, TRBD1 (5 bases). The CDR3 totals 16 residues. V lost 1 base and J 4 bases, leaving 13 bases between the germline ends. Per germline, CDR1 LGHNA and CDR2 YNFKEQ.

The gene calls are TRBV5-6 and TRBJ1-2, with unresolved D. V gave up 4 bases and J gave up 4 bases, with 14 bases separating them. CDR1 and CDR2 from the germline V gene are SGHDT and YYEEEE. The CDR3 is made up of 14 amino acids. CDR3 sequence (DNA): TGTGCCAGCAGCACCTCCGTGGTGAGCTATGGCTACACCTTC. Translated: CASSTSVVSYGYTF.

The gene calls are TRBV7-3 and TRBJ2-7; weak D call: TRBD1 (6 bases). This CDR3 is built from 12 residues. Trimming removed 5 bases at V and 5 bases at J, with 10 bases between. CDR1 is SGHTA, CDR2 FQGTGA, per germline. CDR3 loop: CASSNTGHEQYF. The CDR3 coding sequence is TGTGCCAGCAGCAATACAGGGCACGAGCAGTACTTC.

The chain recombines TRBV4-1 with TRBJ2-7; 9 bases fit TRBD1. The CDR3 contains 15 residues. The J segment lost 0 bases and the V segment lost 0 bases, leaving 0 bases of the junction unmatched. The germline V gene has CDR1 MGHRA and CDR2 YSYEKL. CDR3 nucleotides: TGCGCCAGCAGCCAAGAGACAGGGGGCTCCTACGAGCAGTACTTC. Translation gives CASSQETGGSYEQYF.

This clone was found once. Written as DNA, the CDR3 is TGTGCCAGCTCACCACTGCTAGCGGGCACAGATACGCAGTATTTT. Its protein product is CASSPLLAGTDTQYF. The rearrangement uses TRBV18 and TRBJ2-3; 7 positions match TRBD2. CDR1 and CDR2 from the germline V gene are KGHSH and LQKENI. Trimming at V came to 1 base and at J to 1 base, leaving 2 bases not matched to a gene. The CDR3 has 15 residues.

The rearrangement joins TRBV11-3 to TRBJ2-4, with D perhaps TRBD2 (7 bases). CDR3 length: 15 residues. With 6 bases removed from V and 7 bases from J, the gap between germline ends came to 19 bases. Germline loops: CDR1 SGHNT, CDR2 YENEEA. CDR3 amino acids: CASRRAGEGRNIQYF. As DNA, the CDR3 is TGTGCCAGCAGACGGGCAGGGGAGGGAAGGAACATTCAGTACTTC.

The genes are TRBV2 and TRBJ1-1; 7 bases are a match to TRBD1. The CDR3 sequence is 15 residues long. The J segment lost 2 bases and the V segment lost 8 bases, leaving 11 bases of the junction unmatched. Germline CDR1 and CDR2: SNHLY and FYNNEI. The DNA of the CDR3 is TGTGCCAGCCGAAAGACAGGGACAGCCAACACTGAAGCTTTCTTT. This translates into CASRKTGTANTEAFF.